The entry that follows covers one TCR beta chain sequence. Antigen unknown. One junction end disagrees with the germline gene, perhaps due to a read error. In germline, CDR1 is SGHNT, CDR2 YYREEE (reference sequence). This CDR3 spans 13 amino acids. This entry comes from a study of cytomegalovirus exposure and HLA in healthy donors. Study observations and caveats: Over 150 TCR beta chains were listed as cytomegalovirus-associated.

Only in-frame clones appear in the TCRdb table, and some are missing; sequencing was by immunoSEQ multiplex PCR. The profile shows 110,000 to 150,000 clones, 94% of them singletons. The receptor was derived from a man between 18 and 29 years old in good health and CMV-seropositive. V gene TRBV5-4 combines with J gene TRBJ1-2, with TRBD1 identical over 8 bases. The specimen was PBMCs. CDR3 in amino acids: CASSLAGGIRRSF. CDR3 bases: TGTGCCAGCAGCTTGGCAGGGGGCATCCGCCGCTCCTTC.